This TCR beta chain came from a study of control samples from healthy donors and cancer patients. Germline V CDR1 and CDR2: MNHEY, SMNVEV (reference sequence). V shed 0 bases, J shed 5 bases, and the junction held 6 bases outside the gene matches. The CDR3 sequence is 15 residues long. Some clones are missing from TCRdb's copy, which holds only in-frame ones; the method was immunoSEQ multiplex PCR. The sample shows under 200,000 clones, roughly 90% of them seen only once. Sequenced input: blood. The chain has TRBV27 and TRBJ2-5, with TRBD1 matching over 7 bases. The origin of this receptor is a woman in her twenties or thirties in good health. The CDR3 is CASSLSGTAGETQYF. In DNA, the CDR3 is TGTGCCAGCAGTTTATCGGGGACAGCCGGGGAGACCCAGTACTTC.